One and the same sample provided the 3 T cell receptor beta chains below, sequenced in a study of T cell responses to AZD1222 COVID-19 vaccine. Generated by immunoSEQ multiplex PCR, the TCRdb table keeps only in-frame clones and is missing some. Of 130,000 or so clones detected, 80% to 95% appear once; the ten largest clones hold approximately 1.1%. This sample comprised peripheral blood, obtained on day 0 of AZD1222 vaccination. These receptors all stem from an adult in good health.

The rearrangement joins TRBV29-1 to TRBJ1-2; D call uncertain. The germline V gene encodes CDR1 SQVTM and CDR2 ANQGSEA. The germline V and J ends were trimmed by 5 bases and 0 bases, with 19 bases remaining between them. This CDR3 contains 16 residues. CDR3 sequence: CSVRPRGLEANYGYTF. The CDR3 region has the DNA TGCAGCGTTAGACCGAGAGGACTTGAGGCTAACTATGGCTACACCTTC.

This rearrangement joins TRBV5-1 to TRBJ2-7, with 8 positions matching TRBD2. The V gene end was trimmed by 0 bases and the J gene end by 1 base; junction bases not matched to a gene: 3. Germline V lookup: CDR1 SGHRS, CDR2 YFSETQ. The CDR3 is 15 residues long. CDR3 DNA: TGCGCCAGCAGCTTGGTAATAGCGGGGTCCTACGAGCAGTACTTC. As protein: CASSLVIAGSYEQYF. The variable domain in full, completed from reference TRBV5-1 and TRBJ2-7, reads KAGVTQTPRYLIKTRGQQVTLSCSPISGHRSVSWYQQTPGQGLQFLFEYFSETQRNKGNFPGRFSGRQFSNSRSEMNVSTLELGDSALYLCASSLVIAGSYEQYFGPGTRLTVT.

The V and J genes are TRBV5-1 and TRBJ2-1; D gene unclear. Germline CDR1 is SGHRS and CDR2 is YFSETQ. Trimming shortened V by 2 bases and J by 2 bases, and 17 bases separated the two germline ends. There are 17 residues in the CDR3. The CDR3, as DNA: TGCGCCAGCAGCTTCATTTCTACTCTGGGCACCTACAATGAGCAGTTCTTC. As protein: CASSFISTLGTYNEQFF.